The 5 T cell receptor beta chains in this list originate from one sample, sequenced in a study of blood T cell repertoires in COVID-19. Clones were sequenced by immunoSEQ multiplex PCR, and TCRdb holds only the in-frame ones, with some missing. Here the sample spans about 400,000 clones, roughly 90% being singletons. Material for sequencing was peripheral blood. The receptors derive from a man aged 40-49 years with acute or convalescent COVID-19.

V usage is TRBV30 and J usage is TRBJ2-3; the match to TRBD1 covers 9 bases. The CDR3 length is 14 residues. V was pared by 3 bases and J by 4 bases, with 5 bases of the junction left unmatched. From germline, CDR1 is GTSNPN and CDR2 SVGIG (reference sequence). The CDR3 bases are TGTGCCTGGAGCACCGGACAGGGGTCAGATACGCAGTATTTT. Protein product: CAWSTGQGSDTQYF.

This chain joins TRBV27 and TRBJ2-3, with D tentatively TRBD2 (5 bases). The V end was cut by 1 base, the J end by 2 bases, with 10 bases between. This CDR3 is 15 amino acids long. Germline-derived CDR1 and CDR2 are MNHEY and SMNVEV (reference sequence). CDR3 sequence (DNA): TGTGCCAGCAGTTTATTCCTGGGAGACACAGATACGCAGTATTTT. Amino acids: CASSLFLGDTDTQYF.

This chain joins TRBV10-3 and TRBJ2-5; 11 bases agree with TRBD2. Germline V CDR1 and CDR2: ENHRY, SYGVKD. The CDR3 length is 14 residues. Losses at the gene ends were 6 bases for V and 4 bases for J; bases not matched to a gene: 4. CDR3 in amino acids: CAISFSGGAETQYF. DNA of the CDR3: TGTGCCATCAGCTTTAGCGGGGGGGCAGAGACCCAGTACTTC.

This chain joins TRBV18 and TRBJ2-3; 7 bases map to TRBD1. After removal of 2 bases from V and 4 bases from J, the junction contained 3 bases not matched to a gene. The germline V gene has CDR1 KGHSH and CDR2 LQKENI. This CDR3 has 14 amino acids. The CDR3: CASSPDGTADTQYF. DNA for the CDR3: TGTGCCAGCTCACCAGACGGGACAGCAGATACGCAGTATTTT.

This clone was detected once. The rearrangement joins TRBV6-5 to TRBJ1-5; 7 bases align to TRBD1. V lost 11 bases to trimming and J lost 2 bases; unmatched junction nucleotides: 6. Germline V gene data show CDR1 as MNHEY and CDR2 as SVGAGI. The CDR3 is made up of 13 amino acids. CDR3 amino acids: CAWGQGGNQPQHF. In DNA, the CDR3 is TGTGCCTGGGGGCAGGGGGGCAATCAGCCCCAGCATTTT.